These 2 T cell receptor beta chains share one sample of origin, sequenced in a study of PD-L1 blockade in urothelial cancer. Produced via immunoSEQ multiplex PCR; TCRdb's table is partial and in-frame only. Among about 90,000 clones listed, approximately 90% were seen once. The sequenced sample was PBMCs, obtained around atezolizumab (anti-PD-L1) treatment. Every receptor here comes from a man aged 60 to 75 with urothelial cancer.

The sample holds one count of this clone. This sequence joins TRBV28 and TRBJ2-7, with TRBD1 identical over 7 bases. Germline CDR1 reads MDHEN; CDR2 reads SYDVKM. V dropped 6 bases and J dropped 8; count of bases not matched to a gene: 13. The length of the CDR3 is 14 residues. The CDR3 sequence is CASSSTTGMAQQYF. DNA of the CDR3: TGTGCCAGCAGCTCTACGACAGGGATGGCTCAGCAGTACTTC.

The CDR3 nucleotides are TGTGCCAGTAGGAAATCGGACAGAATCTACGAGCAGTACTTC. Protein product: CASRKSDRIYEQYF. The rearrangement links TRBV19 to TRBJ2-7; tentatively, D is TRBD1 (6 bases). The V and J ends lost 6 bases and 3 bases respectively, with 15 bases between them. This CDR3 comprises 14 residues. Germline V gives CDR1 LNHDA, CDR2 SQIVND (reference sequence).